The 5 T cell receptor beta chains listed next were all sequenced from one sample in a study of response to subunit inactivated influenza vaccine. From the RT-PCR reads, TCRdb called clonotypes with MiXCR, one entry per CDR3 protein. The sample consists of approximately 570,000 distinct CDR3 sequences, under 9% of them appearing once. The sample in question was PBMCs from blood, obtained roughly 24 months after vaccination. All receptors derive from a man aged 45 to 75 who received an inactivated influenza vaccine.

This clonotype was detected a few times. This chain connects TRBV6-1 to TRBJ2-7; the D gene is possibly TRBD1 (6 bases). V gave up 5 bases and J gave up 1 base, with 15 bases separating them. The germline V gene encodes CDR1 MNHNS and CDR2 SASEGT. This CDR3 spans 15 amino acids. As DNA, the CDR3 is TGTGCCAGCAGTACCCCCGACAGGACTTCCTACGAGCAGTACTTC. Translation: CASSTPDRTSYEQYF.

This chain links TRBV11-2 with TRBJ2-3, with 7 nucleotides matching TRBD1. The germline gives CDR1 SGHAT, CDR2 FQNNGV. Losses at the gene ends were 4 bases for V and 6 bases for J; bases not matched to a gene: 10. CDR3 length: 15 residues. As DNA, the CDR3 is TGTGCCAGCAGCTCACCACAGGGGAGCTCCGATACGCAGTATTTT. This encodes CASSSPQGSSDTQYF.

The sample holds one count of this clonotype. A read error may be the cause here, since a much bigger clone is one base away. The rearrangement joins TRBV28 to TRBJ2-3; D is unresolved. This CDR3 has 15 amino acids. Germline values: CDR1 MDHEN, CDR2 SYDVKM. For the CDR3, the DNA is TGTGCCAGCAGCTCCCAATCATCAGGCACAAATACGCAGTATTTT. Its protein product is CASSSQSSGTNTQYF.

A few counts support this clonotype. The V and J genes are TRBV14 and TRBJ2-1; 7 bases fit TRBD2. The J segment lost 12 bases and the V segment lost 0 bases, leaving 8 bases of the junction unmatched. This CDR3 spans 14 amino acids. In germline, CDR1 is SGHDN, CDR2 FVKESK. CDR3 amino acids: CASSQDSIGRRQFF. Written as DNA, the CDR3 is TGTGCCAGCAGCCAAGATTCAATCGGGAGGAGGCAGTTCTTC. The variable domain in full, completed from reference TRBV14 and TRBJ2-1, reads EAGVTQFPSHSVIEKGQTVTLRCDPISGHDNLYWYRRVMGKEIKFLLHFVKESKQDESGMPNNRFLAERTGGTYSTLKVQPAELEDSGVYFCASSQDSIGRRQFFGPGTRLTVL.

This rearrangement joins TRBV7-2 to TRBJ2-7, with 9 positions matching TRBD1. CDR3 length: 14 residues. The V gene's germline CDR1 is SGHTA and CDR2 FQGNSA. J was trimmed by 4 bases and V by 3 bases; bases with no gene match: 4. The CDR3 reads CASSLNRGRYEQYF. Here the CDR3 DNA reads TGTGCCAGCAGCTTGAACAGGGGGCGGTACGAGCAGTACTTC.